These T cell receptor beta chains were read from a single sample in a study of cytotoxic CD8 clonotypes in ibrutinib-treated CLL. Assay: immunoSEQ multiplex PCR; the TCRdb copy retains only in-frame clones and omits some. The data contain about 84,000 clones, 86% of them seen just once; the ten biggest clones take up about 5.6%. The material sequenced was PBMCs, taken before ibrutinib treatment. Receptors originate from a human donor with chronic lymphocytic leukemia. CDR3s include the opening cysteine and the closing phenylalanine or tryptophan. Rows give clone size only sometimes, using once, few, many, or a class for an expanded clone.

abundance,v_gene,j_gene,CDR3aa
NA,TRBV7-2,TRBJ1-3,CASSLGANGNTIYF
NA,TRBV19,TRBJ1-5,CASKYDSNQPQHF
NA,TRBV19,TRBJ2-7,CASSIGTERTYEQYF
NA,TRBV5-4,TRBJ2-7,CASSLDVAYEQYF
NA,TRBV29-1,TRBJ2-5,CSVGNRGTETQYF
NA,TRBV9,TRBJ2-1,CASSVGASPQNEQFF
NA,TRBV28,TRBJ1-3,CASRRTDRLSGNTIYF
NA,TRBV15,TRBJ2-1,CATRTGPFNEQFF
NA,TRBV19,TRBJ1-2,CASTSGGHGYTF
NA,TRBV10-2,TRBJ2-1,CASSDRTSGRGNEQFF
NA,TRBV13,TRBJ1-2,CASSIQAMGADGYTF
once,TRBV5-1,TRBJ2-7,CASSTTLTGIAAESSYEQYF
NA,TRBV7-8,TRBJ1-2,CASSPPGRPRGNGYTF
once,TRBV21-1,TRBJ2-1,CAVGASGPRSSYNEQFF
NA,TRBV7-6,TRBJ2-7,CASTLTEDSYEQYF
NA,TRBV5-4,TRBJ2-5,CAMDGNQETQYF
once,TRBV6-5,TRBJ2-7,CASSYGGSPSYEQYF
NA,TRBV5-6,TRBJ2-3,CASSEGQGITDTQYF
few,TRBV28,TRBJ1-5,CASSFAEWGNQPQHF
few,TRBV2,TRBJ2-1,CASTDSGSSYNEQFF
NA,TRBV30,TRBJ2-3,CAWSLGYQSADTQYF
NA,TRBV7-9,TRBJ1-2,CASGRGVWDRVNIRSGYTF
NA,TRBV11-2,TRBJ2-7,CASSLGLGRSTEQYF
NA,TRBV6-6,TRBJ2-3,CASSYSLAGADTQYF
NA,TRBV19,TRBJ2-2,CASSTPSVTGELFF
NA,TRBV29-1,TRBJ1-1,CSVASHRNTEAFF
NA,TRBV29-1,TRBJ1-4,CSAYQGRPTNEKLFF
NA,TRBV11-3,TRBJ2-1,CASSPDRGGYEQFF
NA,TRBV11-3,TRBJ2-1,CASSFRDGSYNEQFF
NA,TRBV6-5,TRBJ1-1,CASSPDPANTEAFF